This TCR beta chain was identified during a study of radiotherapy plus CTLA-4 blockade in lung cancer (dated by TCRdb to 2016 to 2019). Concerning the study at large: Among the enrolled patients, about 20% had an objective response, and less than 40% reached disease control. Points the paper makes about the study in general: After treatment with radiotherapy and ipilimumab, TCR clones that came from tumors expanded in the peripheral blood. Early dynamic changes in blood T cell clones, together with increased serum interferon-beta after radiation, were reported as the strongest predictors of response.

The CDR3 numbers 17 residues from cysteine through phenylalanine. Only the CDR3 DNA stays, 51 bases, in frame from base 1. V gives up 4 bases and J gives up 2 bases, and the segment between their germline ends measures 18 bases. As encoded in the germline V gene, CDR1 is MGHRA while CDR2 is YSYEKL. The library was prepared using the immunoSEQ multiplex PCR assay. As stored in TCRdb, this immuneACCESS dataset retains in-frame rearrangements with V and J assigned. A fraction of the clones does not appear; measured against another copy, unresolved V genes explain less than half of the discrepancy, and the remainder lacks a known reason. In all, the sample holds over 75,000 clones, and 75% to 90% of those were seen once. Together, the top ten hold around 0.76% of the sample. Comment on this clone: No antigen is known for it. The sample holds no much larger clone one base away, and base qualities are not on file.

The study evaluated CTLA-4 blockade (ipilimumab) given together with focal radiation therapy in patients who had chemo-refractory metastatic non-small-cell lung cancer. The V and J genes are TRBV4-1 and TRBJ1-3; D gene: possibly TRBD1, on 6 matching bases. The receptor's source is a human donor with non-small cell lung cancer who had stable disease on radiotherapy plus ipilimumab. The sample in question was peripheral blood, obtained from a patient treated with radiotherapy plus ipilimumab. The bases are TGCGCCAGCAGCCGAGCGGAAGACAGGCTGCCTGGAAACACCATATATTTT. Its translation is CASSRAEDRLPGNTIYF.